This T cell receptor beta chain was recorded in a study of regulatory T cells in long-lasting Graves disease. Investigators prepared the TCR beta libraries by applying iRepertoire HTBI primers and Arm-PCR of CDR3 regions. TCRdb re-called the multiplex PCR reads with MiXCR, one entry per CDR3 protein. The sample records roughly 400,000 distinct CDR3 sequences, roughly 17% being singletons. General study results and limits: Segments TRBV28, TRBJ1-2 and TRBJ2-5 showed preferential usage in persistent disease.

Described time point: newly diagnosed GD, antithyroid drugs for less than 3 months. The TCR library was prepared using RNA isolated from PBMCs. Patients were from an endocrinology department in Xi'an, China. EDTA tubes collected 9 to 9.5 milliliters of peripheral blood. Germline-derived CDR1 and CDR2 are SGDLS and YYNGEE. Trimming stripped 3 bases from V and 8 bases from J, with 12 bases between. This CDR3 comprises 13 residues. This clonotype was counted a few times. Its target is not known. The same data also went into a second study, on T cells in Graves' hyperthyroidism and ophthalmopathy. That study reports: Expanded thyroid clonotypes (above 0.001) were mostly also found in blood.

This sample comprised peripheral blood mononuclear cells (PBMCs), obtained at new diagnosis, from a patient treated with antithyroid drugs. The gene calls are TRBV9 and TRBJ2-1; a weak D match, TRBD2 (7 bases). This TCR was recovered from a woman younger than 35 with Graves disease. CDR3 amino acids: CASSAPGGDEQFF. In DNA, the CDR3 is TGTGCCAGCAGCGCACCGGGGGGCGATGAGCAGTTCTTC.